Below, 5 T cell receptor beta chains from the same sample are listed, as sequenced in a study of post-analysis software for immune sequencing data. No antigens are known for them. Unique molecular identifiers tagged the TCR beta cDNA libraries. TCRdb re-derived calls from the PCR reads in MiXCR, one entry per CDR3 protein. The sample holds 400,000 to 500,000 distinct CDR3 sequences, approximately 39% seen once. Study results and caveats: The five TRBV segments detected at higher frequency in patients than in controls included TRBV5-6, TRBV5-1 and TRBV20-1.

Specimen: blood. These TCRs come from a girl aged 2 to 9 with multiple sclerosis.

In DNA, the CDR3 is TGTGCCAGCAGCTTAACGGACAGATACAACACTGAAGCTTTCTTT. Translation gives CASSLTDRYNTEAFF. This chain connects TRBV7-2 to TRBJ1-1, with a possible D match to TRBD1 (6 bases). The V gene lost 2 bases and the J gene lost 2 bases, with 12 bases spanning the gap. This CDR3 spans 15 amino acids. CDR1 is SGHTA and CDR2 is FQGNSA in the germline V gene.

The V gene is TRBV4-3, the J gene TRBJ1-5; no clear D gene. This CDR3 has 17 residues. V was pared by 0 bases and J by 5 bases, with 17 bases between. Looked up from germline, CDR1 is LGHNA and CDR2 is YSLEER. The CDR3 here is CASSQDITSLADQPQHF. The CDR3 DNA follows: TGCGCCAGCAGCCAAGATATTACGTCCCTCGCGGATCAGCCCCAGCATTTT.

This clonotype was seen repeatedly, ten times or more. The gene calls are TRBV10-3 and TRBJ2-7; 7 bases line up with TRBD2. The CDR3 has 11 residues. Germline lookup yields CDR1 ENHRY and CDR2 SYGVKD. V lost 10 bases to trimming and J lost 1 base; unmatched junction nucleotides: 1. In nucleotides, the CDR3 is TGTGCCAGCGGGGGATCCTACGAGCAGTACTTC. It specifies CASGGSYEQYF.

This clonotype turned up a few times. V is TRBV29-1 and J is TRBJ2-7; 8 positions agree with TRBD2. After removal of 6 bases from V and 2 bases from J, the junction contained 12 bases not matched to a gene. The CDR3 totals 15 residues. The germline CDR1 and CDR2 sequences are SQVTM and ANQGSEA. Here the CDR3 DNA reads TGCAGCGTCCAGGTGGGGAGCGGGAGCACCTACGAGCAGTACTTC. As protein: CSVQVGSGSTYEQYF.

This clonotype was seen a few times. The gene calls are TRBV7-2 and TRBJ1-2; unclear D gene. The CDR3 loop spans 12 amino acids. V lost 0 bases, J lost 11 bases, and 10 bases lay in between. Per the germline V gene, CDR1 is SGHTA and CDR2 is FQGNSA. CDR3 DNA sequence: TGTGCCAGCAGCTTAGCCACACCCAGATACACCTTC. Translated: CASSLATPRYTF.